Listed below are T cell receptor beta chains from one sample, sequenced in a study of blood T cell repertoires in COVID-19. Profiled with immunoSEQ multiplex PCR; TCRdb holds only in-frame clones, not every one. The sample consists of 65,000 to 90,000 clones, over 60% of them appearing once. The material sequenced was peripheral blood. These receptors originate from a man between 65 and 85 years old with COVID-19, enrolled during active disease. Both conserved end residues are part of each CDR3. A D gene is named only where the DNA matches it firmly. Size is stated for part of the rows, as once, few or many counts, or as a class when the clone is expanded.

size	D	V	J	CDR3	DNA
once	.	TRBV6-5	TRBJ1-1	CASSYEGGTEAFF	TGTGCCAGCAGTTACGAGGGAGGGACTGAAGCTTTCTTT
.	.	TRBV7-8	TRBJ1-4	CASSTWGTGEKLFF	TGTGCCAGCAGCACCTGGGGAACGGGGGAAAAACTGTTTTTT
.	.	TRBV7-8	TRBJ1-5	CASSPGDQPQHF	TGTGCCAGCAGCCCAGGGGATCAGCCCCAGCATTTT
.	TRBD1	TRBV5-1	TRBJ1-2	CASSLSGTANYGYTF	TGCGCCAGCAGCTTAAGTGGGACAGCTAACTATGGCTACACCTTC
.	.	TRBV3-1/TRBV3-2	TRBJ2-7	CASSQGTNSYEQYF	TGTGCCAGCAGCCAAGGGACTAACTCCTACGAGCAGTACTTC
.	.	TRBV3-1/TRBV3-2	TRBJ2-2	CASSQVFRSLRNTGELFF	TGTGCCAGCAGCCAAGTATTTAGGAGTTTACGAAACACCGGGGAGCTGTTTTTT
few	.	TRBV27	TRBJ2-7	CASSYQALSYEQYF	TGTGCCAGCAGTTATCAGGCCCTCTCCTACGAGCAGTACTTC
.	TRBD1	TRBV5-1	TRBJ2-7	CASSLDFSGTGFEQYF	TGCGCCAGCAGCTTGGATTTCTCCGGGACAGGGTTCGAGCAGTACTTC
many	.	TRBV19	TRBJ1-5	CASSMFEQPQHF	TGTGCCAGTAGTATGTTCGAGCAGCCCCAGCATTTT
.	.	TRBV9	TRBJ2-1	CASSVVSDPRNEQFF	TGTGCCAGCAGCGTAGTAAGCGACCCCCGCAATGAGCAGTTCTTC